Listed below are T cell receptor beta chains from one sample, sequenced in a study of T-cell memory formation after mild COVID-19. TCRdb called the 5' RACE reads again in MiXCR, with one record for every CDR3 protein. Of around 370,000 distinct CDR3 sequences in the sample, 20% to 25% were seen once. The sequenced sample was PBMCs or a T cell subset sorted from them (not recorded which). The receptor source for this set is an adult woman who had mild COVID-19 (a few samples of this study predate the infection). Cell type and time point are not known. The conserved cysteine and the conserved F or W are not part of the CDR3 here.

J gene,V gene,CDR3 protein
TRBJ2-5,TRBV20-1,SARTRGGTQY
TRBJ1-1,TRBV7-2,ASSFGRGGTEAF
TRBJ2-6,TRBV2,ASSEAPEMTPSGANVLT
TRBJ2-1,TRBV24-1,ATSRKGSNNEQF
TRBJ1-2,TRBV18,ASSPTGQPNYGYT
TRBJ2-5,TRBV7-2,ASSLRRAGGLRETQY
TRBJ2-7,TRBV4-2,ASSQEKGSSYEQY
TRBJ1-2,TRBV7-9,ASSLDRAEGYT
TRBJ2-7,TRBV11-3,ASSLSGSNYEQY
TRBJ1-5,TRBV19,ASSLGGTGNQPQH
TRBJ1-2,TRBV27,ASSSGGVYGYT
TRBJ2-5,TRBV27,ASSPLDRAVGETQY
TRBJ2-7,TRBV7-9,ASSLLGNEQY
TRBJ2-3,TRBV29-1,SVEPQGTTDTQY
TRBJ2-7,TRBV6-5,ASSTNSRVWNEQY
TRBJ2-1,TRBV20-1,SAGGLANNEQF
TRBJ2-1,TRBV5-1,ASSLASSSSRNEQF
TRBJ1-1,TRBV5-6,ASSLVAPLSTEAF
TRBJ2-7,TRBV7-9,ASSYPGSYEQY
TRBJ2-7,TRBV9,ASSLDHSSYEQY
TRBJ2-7,TRBV4-1,ASSLDVQGRNYYEQY
TRBJ1-2,TRBV25-1,ASSEHGGIGYT
TRBJ1-2,TRBV24-1,ATSDYQSNYGYT
TRBJ1-1,TRBV7-2,ASSSGTGGFTEAF
TRBJ2-2,TRBV30,AWSRPGTGELF
TRBJ1-2,TRBV4-1,ASSQDPGAFKVHYGYT
TRBJ2-5,TRBV18,ASSPIPPGGEETQY
TRBJ1-5,TRBV10-3,AIRQENQPQH
TRBJ1-1,TRBV5-6,ASADRKNTEAF